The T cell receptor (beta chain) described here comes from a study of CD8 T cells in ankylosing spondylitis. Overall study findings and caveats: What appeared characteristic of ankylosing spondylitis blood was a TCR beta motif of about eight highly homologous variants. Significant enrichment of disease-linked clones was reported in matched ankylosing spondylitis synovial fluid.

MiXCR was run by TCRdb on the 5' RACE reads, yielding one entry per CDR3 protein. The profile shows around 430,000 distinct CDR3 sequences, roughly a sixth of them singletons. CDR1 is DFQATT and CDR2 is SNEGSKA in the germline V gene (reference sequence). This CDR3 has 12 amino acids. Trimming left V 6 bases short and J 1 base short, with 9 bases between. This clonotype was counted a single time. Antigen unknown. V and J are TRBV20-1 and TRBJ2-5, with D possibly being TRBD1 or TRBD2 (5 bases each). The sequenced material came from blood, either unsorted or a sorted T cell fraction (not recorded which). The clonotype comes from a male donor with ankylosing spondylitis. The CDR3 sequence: CSAGDPQETQYF. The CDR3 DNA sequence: TGCAGTGCGGGGGACCCCCAAGAGACCCAGTACTTC.